This T cell receptor beta chain came from a study of cytomegalovirus exposure and HLA in healthy donors. CDR3 length: 15 amino acids. Per germline, CDR1 SGHRS and CDR2 YFSETQ. The J segment lost 3 bases and the V segment lost 0 bases, leaving 5 bases of the junction unmatched. Of note for this clone: Its antigen is currently unknown.

The primer mix had 60 Vbeta and 13 Jbeta primers. Profiled with immunoSEQ multiplex PCR; TCRdb holds only in-frame clones, not every one. Here the sample spans approximately 150,000 clones, roughly 75% being singletons. Regarding the study as a whole: Other equally common chains were less clonally expanded than HLA-associated TCR beta chains, a later analysis showed. The study designated 150 or so TCR beta chains cytomegalovirus-associated. Common viral pathogens seemed, in a later analysis, to connect with several of the most significant clusters. In a later analysis, most CMV-associated TCR beta chains appeared HLA-restricted.

The V call is TRBV5-1, the J call TRBJ2-7; TRBD2 agrees at 8 bases. Sample: PBMCs. The receptor was derived from a man between 18 and 35 years old in good health and CMV-seropositive. CDR3 protein: CASSLAGGGDYEQYF. The CDR3 DNA is TGCGCCAGCAGCTTGGCCGGGGGGGGAGACTACGAGCAGTACTTC.